Detailed here is one T cell receptor beta chain. The sample has other DNA sequences that encode this CDR3 too. These data come from a study of cytomegalovirus exposure and HLA in healthy donors. Germline values: CDR1 MNHEY, CDR2 SVGAGI. This CDR3 spans 14 amino acids. V lost 2 bases, J lost 3 bases, and 11 bases lay in between. Measured with immunoSEQ multiplex PCR; TCRdb has only the in-frame clones, and not every one. The repertoire includes some 150,000 clones, just under 90% of them detected once, and 6.2% sits in the top ten. The rearrangement links TRBV6-5 to TRBJ2-7, with D possibly TRBD2 on 7 matching bases. Sequenced material: PBMCs. The TCR originated in a woman in her twenties or thirties in good health and CMV-seropositive. For the CDR3, the DNA is TGTGCCAGCAGTTACGGGGGCGGGGGCTACGAGCAGTACTTC. Protein product: CASSYGGGGYEQYF.